The 10 T cell receptor beta chains reported below all come from one sample, sequenced in a study of control samples from healthy donors and cancer patients. Assay: immunoSEQ multiplex PCR; the TCRdb copy retains only in-frame clones and omits some. The table has tens of thousands of clones, 75% to 95% seen once. The sequenced material came from blood. These receptor sequences come from a woman aged 18-29 years in good health.

V usage is TRBV6-4 and J usage is TRBJ2-3; 10 bases align to TRBD2. The germline V gene encodes CDR1 MRHNA and CDR2 SNTAGT. This CDR3 has 15 amino acids. The ends lost 5 bases at V and 6 bases at J; junction bases unmatched: 8. CDR3 coding DNA: TGTGCCAGCAGTCTAAGCGGGGGGGCCGGGGATACGCAGTATTTT. Its translation: CASSLSGGAGDTQYF.

This chain links TRBV18 with TRBJ1-4, with TRBD1 as a possible D gene (6 bases). Germline values: CDR1 KGHSH, CDR2 LQKENI. V was cut by 3 bases and J by 1 base, with 12 bases left in between. The CDR3 spans 16 residues. The CDR3 DNA follows: TGTGCCAGCTCACCGATGTTAGGGGGAACTAATGAAAAACTGTTTTTT. Translation gives CASSPMLGGTNEKLFF.

The chain has TRBV11-2 and TRBJ2-1; TRBD1 or TRBD2 may be the D gene (5 bases each). This CDR3 has 14 residues. Per the germline V gene, CDR1 is SGHAT and CDR2 is FQNNGV. V shed 4 bases and J shed 5 bases, with 12 bases lying between them. This CDR3 is CASSWRGADNEQFF. The CDR3 nucleotides read TGTGCCAGCAGCTGGAGAGGGGCCGACAATGAGCAGTTCTTC. The full variable domain, with the rest looked up from reference TRBV11-2 and TRBJ2-1, is EAGVAQSPRYKIIEKRQSVAFWCNPISGHATLYWYQQILGQGPKLLIQFQNNGVVDDSQLPKDRFSAERLKGVDSTLKIQPAKLEDSAVYLCASSWRGADNEQFFGPGTRLTVL.

This chain links TRBV19 with TRBJ2-7; D remains unclear. V shed 1 base and J shed 3 bases, with 10 bases lying between them. From germline, CDR1 is LNHDA and CDR2 SQIVND (reference sequence). The CDR3 spans 14 residues. CDR3 sequence: CASSIGGFLYEQYF. Here the CDR3 DNA reads TGTGCCAGTAGTATAGGAGGCTTCCTCTACGAGCAGTACTTC. Combining the CDR3 with reference TRBV19 and TRBJ2-7 gives the whole variable domain DGGITQSPKYLFRKEGQNVTLSCEQNLNHDAMYWYRQDPGQGLRLIYYSQIVNDFQKGDIAEGYSVSREKKESFPLTVTSAQKNPTAFYLCASSIGGFLYEQYFGPGTRLTVT.

This chain joins TRBV7-3 and TRBJ2-2; a possible D gene is TRBD2 (6 bases). The CDR3 length is 17 residues. V was cut by 3 bases and J by 0 bases, with 14 bases left in between. Germline V CDR1 and CDR2: SGHTA, FQGTGA. CDR3 DNA: TGTGCCAGCAGCTTGGGGTACGGGGGAGCGAACACCGGGGAGCTGTTTTTT. Protein product: CASSLGYGGANTGELFF.

The rearrangement uses TRBV2 and TRBJ1-3; TRBD1 might be the D (6 bases). Trimming stripped 4 bases from V and 0 bases from J, with 13 bases between. The germline V gene has CDR1 SNHLY and CDR2 FYNNEI. The CDR3 spans 16 residues. CDR3 coding DNA: TGTGCCAGCAGTGCGAGACAGGCTAGCTCTGGAAACACCATATATTTT. This codes for CASSARQASSGNTIYF.

CDR3 residues: CASSLDRGGTGELFF. In DNA form, the CDR3 reads TGTGCCAGCAGCTTAGACAGGGGCGGCACCGGGGAGCTGTTTTTT. V is TRBV11-3 and J is TRBJ2-2; TRBD1 might be the D (6 bases). Germline V gene lookup returns CDR1 SGHNT and CDR2 YENEEA. V dropped 0 bases and J dropped 4 bases, with 9 bases sitting between them. The CDR3 is 15 amino acids. The whole variable domain, remainder taken from reference TRBV11-3 and TRBJ2-2, is EAGVVQSPRYKIIEKKQPVAFWCNPISGHNTLYWYLQNLGQGPELLIRYENEEAVDDSQLPKDRFSAERLKGVDSTLKIQPAELGDSAVYLCASSLDRGGTGELFFGEGSRLTVL.

This chain connects TRBV18 to TRBJ1-3; D may be TRBD1 (5 bases). CDR1 and CDR2 (germline): KGHSH, LQKENI. CDR3 length: 17 amino acids. Trimming pared 6 bases from V and 0 bases from J, leaving 18 bases between. CDR3 in amino acids: CASSSPLAGDSGNTIYF. CDR3 coding DNA: TGTGCCAGCTCTTCCCCGTTGGCGGGGGACTCTGGAAACACCATATATTTT.

V gene TRBV11-2 combines with J gene TRBJ2-2, with D unresolved. In germline, CDR1 is SGHAT, CDR2 FQNNGV. Trimming took 1 base from V and 6 from J, leaving 6 bases between them. The CDR3 has 13 residues. CDR3 sequence reads: CASSLVQSGELFF. The CDR3 bases are TGTGCCAGCAGCTTAGTGCAGTCCGGGGAGCTGTTTTTT.

The CDR3 spells CASSLAVPTNTEAFF. CDR3 nucleotide sequence: TGTGCCAGCAGCTTAGCGGTGCCAACGAACACTGAAGCTTTCTTT. V gene TRBV11-2 combines with J gene TRBJ1-1; no firm D call. Germline assignment: CDR1 SGHAT and CDR2 FQNNGV. Trimming took 1 base from V and 1 from J, leaving 10 bases between them. The CDR3 has 15 amino acids.